These 19 T cell receptor beta chains came from one sample sequenced in a study of shared clonotypes between healthy human individuals. TCRdb's copy holds only in-frame clones and misses some; the assay was immunoSEQ multiplex PCR. In the table there are millions of clones, roughly 94% of which are singletons. Naive-designated CD8 cells lacked CD45RO, were positively enriched for CCR7, and omitted terminally differentiated effector memory CD45RA+ cells. Sequencing was performed on naive CD8+ T cells sorted from blood. The receptors were sampled from a man between 18 and 35 years old in good health.

As to this clone: The junction departs from the called germline gene at one end, perhaps through a read error. J is TRBJ2-7 and V is TRBV7-9; either TRBD1 or TRBD2 may supply D (5 bases each). The CDR3 spans 14 residues. The germline V gene encodes CDR1 SEHNR and CDR2 FQNEAQ (reference sequence). In nucleotides, the CDR3 is TGTGCCAGCACTCCAGGGAGCCTATCCTCCGAGCAGTACTTC. Its translation: CASTPGSLSSEQYF.

The chain carries TRBV11-2 and TRBJ1-1; the D gene is possibly TRBD1 (5 bases). Per germline, CDR1 SGHAT and CDR2 FQNNGV. Trimming stripped 7 bases from V and 7 bases from J, with 22 bases between. This CDR3 comprises 15 residues. CDR3 amino acids: CASNLWGQLSREAFF. Written as DNA, the CDR3 is TGTGCCAGCAACCTGTGGGGCCAGCTCAGTCGTGAAGCTTTCTTT.

This sequence joins TRBV11-2 and TRBJ1-2; D ambiguous. The germline V gene encodes CDR1 SGHAT and CDR2 FQNNGV. The V gene lost 0 bases and the J gene lost 7 bases, with 15 bases spanning the gap. The CDR3 loop spans 15 amino acids. The CDR3 reads CASSLDGRSRLGYTF. DNA for the CDR3: TGTGCCAGCAGCTTAGATGGGAGATCCCGTCTTGGCTACACCTTC.

The chain joins TRBV7-8 to TRBJ2-2, with TRBD2 identical over 12 bases. V was pared by 3 bases and J by 7 bases, with 6 bases of the junction left unmatched. The germline gives CDR1 SGHVS, CDR2 FQNEAQ. This CDR3 is built from 16 residues. This chain's CDR3 is CASSLILAGGNGELFF. For the CDR3, the DNA is TGTGCCAGCAGCTTGATACTAGCGGGAGGAAACGGGGAGCTGTTTTTT. Supplemented by reference TRBV7-8 and TRBJ2-2, the full variable domain reads GAGVSQSPRYKVAKRGQDVALRCDPISGHVSLFWYQQALGQGPEFLTYFQNEAQLDKSGLPSDRFFAERPEGSVSTLKIQRTQQEDSAVYLCASSLILAGGNGELFFGEGSRLTVL.

The chain uses TRBV19 and TRBJ2-1, with a tentative D call TRBD1 (6 bases). Germline V CDR1 and CDR2: LNHDA, SQIVND (reference sequence). V dropped 5 bases and J dropped 4 bases, with 12 bases sitting between them. CDR3 length equals 14 residues. The CDR3 region has the DNA TGTGCCAGTAGTTACAGGGCTGGGTACAATGAGCAGTTCTTC. Encoded protein: CASSYRAGYNEQFF.

The rearrangement links TRBV28 to TRBJ2-7; TRBD1 agrees at 8 bases. Germline V gene lookup returns CDR1 MDHEN and CDR2 SYDVKM. The junction had 11 bases not matched to a gene; V was cut back by 5 bases and J by 2 bases. The CDR3 totals 16 residues. The DNA for the CDR3 is TGTGCCAGCAGTACCGGACAGGGCAGACACCCCTACGAGCAGTACTTC. Encoded protein: CASSTGQGRHPYEQYF.

The chain uses TRBV9 and TRBJ2-7; 13 bases map to TRBD2. Trimming took 0 bases from V and 3 from J; bases not matched to a gene: 3. The CDR3 runs to 16 residues. Looked up from germline, CDR1 is SGDLS and CDR2 is YYNGEE. This CDR3 is CASSVGTSGSGYEQYF. As DNA, the CDR3 is TGTGCCAGCAGCGTAGGGACTAGCGGGAGTGGCTACGAGCAGTACTTC.

The CDR3 reads CASSSTQVELYEQYF. The CDR3 DNA follows: TGTGCCAGCAGCTCAACACAGGTGGAGCTCTACGAGCAGTACTTC. The gene calls are TRBV7-9 and TRBJ2-7; possibly TRBD1 for D (5 bases). Per the germline V gene, CDR1 is SEHNR and CDR2 is FQNEAQ (reference sequence). The CDR3 contains 15 residues. V dropped 4 bases and J dropped 3 bases, with 16 bases sitting between them.

The chain is built from TRBV6-1 and TRBJ1-2; D uncertain. Trimming took off 3 bases at V and 0 bases at J, with 14 bases between the two ends. Germline CDR1 MNHNS, CDR2 SASEGT. This CDR3 spans 16 amino acids. The CDR3 DNA sequence: TGTGCCAGCAGTGATACGGTGCTCGGTGCTAACTATGGCTACACCTTC. Protein: CASSDTVLGANYGYTF.

The chain has TRBV2 and TRBJ2-7; 9 bases are a match to TRBD1. CDR1 and CDR2 (germline): SNHLY, FYNNEI. With 5 bases clipped from V and 6 bases from J, the junction kept 8 bases outside the gene matches. This CDR3 contains 14 residues. CDR3 DNA sequence: TGTGCCAGCAGTACAGGGGGCAGGGGGTTCGAGCAGTACTTC. Translation: CASSTGGRGFEQYF.

This clone was observed once. The V gene is TRBV6-1, the J gene TRBJ2-5; 13 nucleotides align to TRBD2. V lost 2 bases and J lost 1; bases outside the gene matches: 1. CDR1 is MNHNS, CDR2 SASEGT, per germline. This CDR3 has 16 amino acids. The CDR3 spells CASSEWTSGSQETQYF. For the CDR3, the DNA is TGTGCCAGCAGTGAATGGACTAGCGGGAGCCAAGAGACCCAGTACTTC.

The genes are TRBV5-4 and TRBJ2-2; 11 bases map to TRBD2. Germline CDR1 and CDR2: SGHNT and YYREEE (reference sequence). V was clipped by 4 bases and J by 4 bases; unmatched bases: 3. The CDR3 length is 15 residues. The CDR3 DNA sequence: TGTGCCAGCAGCGTAACTAGCGGGAGCACCGGGGAGCTGTTTTTT. Its translation: CASSVTSGSTGELFF.

The chain is built from TRBV6-1 and TRBJ2-7, with TRBD1 identical over 7 bases. V was pared by 6 bases and J by 2 bases, with 4 bases of the junction left unmatched. Germline V gives CDR1 MNHNS, CDR2 SASEGT. The length of the CDR3 is 13 residues. CDR3: CASSRDSTYEQYF. The CDR3 region has the DNA TGTGCCAGCAGCCGGGACAGCACCTACGAGCAGTACTTC.

The V and J genes are TRBV28 and TRBJ2-7; TRBD2 might be the D (5 bases). Germline loops: CDR1 MDHEN, CDR2 SYDVKM. Trimming cost V 6 bases and J 6 bases, with 15 bases left between them. The CDR3 length is 13 residues. CDR3 DNA: TGTGCCAGCAGGCTACCCCCCGGGGTCGAGCAGTACTTC. This translates into CASRLPPGVEQYF.

The chain uses TRBV6-5 and TRBJ2-2; TRBD1 agrees at 8 bases. Trimming removed 5 bases from V and 0 bases from J; junction bases left unmatched: 2. This CDR3 is 15 amino acids long. CDR1 and CDR2 (germline): MNHEY, SVGAGI. The CDR3 bases are TGTGCCAGCAGTGGACAGGGCGCGAACACCGGGGAGCTGTTTTTT. Protein: CASSGQGANTGELFF.

The V gene is TRBV5-8, the J gene TRBJ1-5; 7 bases fit TRBD1. The V gene end was trimmed by 3 bases and the J gene end by 0 bases; junction bases not matched to a gene: 3. The CDR3 extends over 15 amino acids. Germline CDR1 SGHTS, CDR2 YDEGEE. The DNA of the CDR3 is TGTGCCAGCAGCTCGACAGGGTATAGCAATCAGCCCCAGCATTTT. Translating it yields CASSSTGYSNQPQHF.

A single count supports this clone. CDR3 DNA: TGTGCCAGCAGTCCTGATGGGACTAGCGGCTACGAGCAGTACTTC. This encodes CASSPDGTSGYEQYF. This rearrangement joins TRBV4-2 to TRBJ2-7, with TRBD2 matching over 11 bases. V gave up 6 bases and J gave up 3 bases; unmatched junction bases: 7. Germline V CDR1 and CDR2: LGHNA, YNFKEQ. The CDR3 length is 15 residues.

The V call is TRBV7-8, the J call TRBJ2-1, with TRBD2 identical over 13 bases. Germline V gene data show CDR1 as SGHVS and CDR2 as FQNEAQ. V shed 3 bases, J shed 2 bases, and the junction held 7 bases outside the gene matches. The CDR3 sequence is 18 residues long. The CDR3 DNA sequence: TGTGCCAGCAGCTTCGGACTAGCGGGAGACTTCACCTACAATGAGCAGTTCTTC. Protein product: CASSFGLAGDFTYNEQFF. Variable domain in full (rest from reference TRBV7-8 and TRBJ2-1): GAGVSQSPRYKVAKRGQDVALRCDPISGHVSLFWYQQALGQGPEFLTYFQNEAQLDKSGLPSDRFFAERPEGSVSTLKIQRTQQEDSAVYLCASSFGLAGDFTYNEQFFGPGTRLTVL.

This chain uses TRBV7-9 with TRBJ1-1; 7 bases agree with TRBD1. This CDR3 is built from 14 residues. V shed 5 bases and J 4 bases; nucleotides not matched to a gene: 7. Per germline, CDR1 SEHNR and CDR2 FQNEAQ (reference sequence). CDR3 in DNA: TGTGCCAGCAGCCCCGCACAGGGGTCCACTGAAGCTTTCTTT. It specifies CASSPAQGSTEAFF. The whole variable domain, remainder taken from reference TRBV7-9 and TRBJ1-1, is DTGVSQNPRHKITKRGQNVTFRCDPISEHNRLYWYRQTLGQGPEFLTYFQNEAQLEKSRLLSDRFSAERPKGSFSTLEIQRTEQGDSAMYLCASSPAQGSTEAFFGQGTRLTVV.